This T cell receptor (beta chain) was captured by sequencing in a study of blood T cells in healthy people across ages. Worth noting for this clonotype: The junction departs from germline at one end; a sequencing error may be responsible.

Sample-barcoded 5' priming and a J-beta primer mix drove a second PCR of 7 to 11 cycles. TCRdb re-called the 5' RACE reads through MiXCR, storing one row per CDR3 protein. The data hold roughly 1,800,000 distinct CDR3 sequences, with roughly 50% observed a single time. The sequence was obtained from a woman aged 40 to 49 in good health. Source material: blood.

CDR3 in amino acids: CACSQNPSTDTQYF. CDR3 DNA sequence: TGTGCCTGCAGCCAGAACCCGAGCACAGATACGCAGTATTTT. The chain employs TRBV4-2 and TRBJ2-3; D is unresolved. The CDR3 contains 14 residues. Germline CDR1 reads LGHNA; CDR2 reads YNFKEQ.